This T cell receptor (beta chain) was sequenced for a study of blood T cell repertoires in COVID-19. Method: immunoSEQ multiplex PCR; TCRdb's copy keeps in-frame clones and lacks some. The table includes more than 100,000 clones, roughly 78% detected once. V lost 0 bases to trimming and J lost 0 bases, with 10 bases between them. The CDR3 runs 16 residues. Germline V gene data show CDR1 as SGHKS and CDR2 as YYEKEE (reference sequence). This chain uses TRBV5-5 with TRBJ1-3; perhaps TRBD1 as D (6 bases). The source is a man aged 60-69 years with active or convalescent COVID-19. Sequences were obtained from peripheral blood. The CDR3 is CASSLGDTHSGNTIYF. The DNA of the CDR3 is TGTGCCAGCAGCTTGGGGGACACTCACTCTGGAAACACCATATATTTT.